The clone carrying this T cell receptor beta chain was observed at least ten times. Its antigen is unidentified. The germline V gene has CDR1 SQVTM and CDR2 ANQGSEA. V was shortened by 8 bases and J by 5 bases, with 16 bases between the two germline ends. The CDR3 extends over 13 amino acids. This entry comes from a study of identical twins. General study findings and limits: Out-of-frame alpha sequences common to twins exhibited an excess of low generation probability.

TCRdb used MiXCR to reprocess the 5' RACE reads, holding one entry per CDR3 protein. Of around 530,000 distinct CDR3 sequences listed, 15% are singletons. The same sample was also used in a study of yellow fever vaccine responses in identical twins.

The TCR originated in a woman aged 18-29 years in good health. This chain joins TRBV29-1 and TRBJ2-1; D is possibly TRBD1 (6 bases). The specimen sequenced was CD4+ T cells sorted from blood. CDR3 coding DNA: TGCAGCTCACAGGGTGGGGAAAACAATGAGCAGTTCTTC. Its protein is CSSQGGENNEQFF.